This is a list of T cell receptor beta chains from one sample in a study of blood T cells in healthy people across ages. TCRdb called the 5' RACE reads again in MiXCR, with one record for every CDR3 protein. The sample carries some 800,000 distinct CDR3 sequences, 25% recorded once. This sample also belongs to another study, concerning T cells of mothers and their children.

The specimen sequenced was blood. The source is a boy under 18 in good health. Both conserved end residues are part of each CDR3. D genes are given only for firm matches. A clone size is listed for some rows: how often the clone was seen (once, few, many), or a class if it is expanded.

>TRBV7-9|TRBJ1-2|-|-
TGTGCCAGCAGCTTATCGGCAACCAGTATTCTAGGTGGCTACACCTTC
CASSLSATSILGGYTF
>TRBV20-1|TRBJ2-3|-|TRBD2
TGCATCCCCGCGGAGCGGGACCATTTAGATACGCAGTATTTT
CIPAERDHLDTQYF
>TRBV28|TRBJ2-3|few|-
TGTGCCAGCAGTCCCCTCCTAGAAAGGGTGGGAGGCACAGATACGCAGTATTTT
CASSPLLERVGGTDTQYF
>TRBV13|TRBJ2-7|few|TRBD1
TGTGCCAGCAGCTACGCGGGACAGGGGCACTACGAGCAGTACTTC
CASSYAGQGHYEQYF
>TRBV28|TRBJ2-7|many|-
TGTGCCAGCAGTTATAGCCGTTACGAGCAGTACTTC
CASSYSRYEQYF
>TRBV20-1|TRBJ2-7|once|-
TGCAGTGCTAGGGGACGGACCCACGAGCAGTACTTC
CSARGRTHEQYF
>TRBV4-1|TRBJ2-5|-|TRBD1
TGCGCCAGCAGCCAAGGACAGGGGTTCTGGACGAAAGAGACCCAGTACTTC
CASSQGQGFWTKETQYF
>TRBV20-1|TRBJ2-3|-|TRBD2
TGCAGTGCTAGAGATGGGGACCCGGGACTAGCGGGAGGTACAGATACGCAGTATTTT
CSARDGDPGLAGGTDTQYF
>TRBV14|TRBJ2-7|-|TRBD1
TGTGCCAGCAGCCAAACGACAGGGGGCTACGAGCAGTACTTC
CASSQTTGGYEQYF
>TRBV7-2|TRBJ2-5|few|TRBD2
TGTGCCAGCAGCTTAAACTCTAGCGGGGATAAGACCCAGTACTTC
CASSLNSSGDKTQYF
>TRBV7-8|TRBJ2-1|few|TRBD2
TGTGCCAGCAGCTTCGTCCTAGCGGGAGCCTACAATGAGCAGTTCTTC
CASSFVLAGAYNEQFF
>TRBV27|TRBJ2-1|few|-
TGTGCCAGCAGTAACAATGGGAACAATGAGCAGCTCTTC
CASSNNGNNEQLF
>TRBV7-8|TRBJ1-1|-|TRBD1
TGTGCCAGCAGCGGCCTACAGGGGGGGTACACTGAAGCTTTCTTT
CASSGLQGGYTEAFF
>TRBV14|TRBJ2-5|-|-
TGTGCCAGCAGCCAATGGTTGGGCAGCCAAGAGACCCAGTACTTC
CASSQWLGSQETQYF
>TRBV14|TRBJ2-5|few|-
TGTGCCAGCAGCCAAGAGAGGGTAGCTGGGGAGACCCAGTACTTC
CASSQERVAGETQYF
>TRBV2|TRBJ2-7|few|TRBD2
TGTGCCAGCAGTGCCGGGACTAGCTGGGCCCACGAGCAGTACTTC
CASSAGTSWAHEQYF
>TRBV4-1|TRBJ1-4|-|-
TGCGCCAGCAGCCATCTTTCCGCAACTAATGAAAAACTGTTTTTT
CASSHLSATNEKLFF
>TRBV27|TRBJ2-5|few|-
TGTGCCAGCAGCTGGGTCGGGGGAGAGACCCAGTACTTC
CASSWVGGETQYF
>TRBV20-1|TRBJ1-6|-|-
TGCAGTGCTAGAGCTAGGGGATCGGGGTATTCACCCCTCCACTTT
CSARARGSGYSPLHF
>TRBV9|TRBJ2-5|few|-
TGTGCCAGCAGCGTAGACATTTACAATGAGCGGTTCTTC
CASSVDIYNERFF
>TRBV29-1|TRBJ2-3|few|-
TGCAGCGTTGAAGATCGGAGGAGCACAGATACGCAGTATTTT
CSVEDRRSTDTQYF
>TRBV29-1|TRBJ1-1|-|TRBD1
TGCAGCGGGGGGGACAGGGAAGGGGCTGAAGCTTTCTTT
CSGGDREGAEAFF